The 7 T cell receptor beta chains listed next were all sequenced from one sample in a study of blood T cell repertoires in COVID-19. Only in-frame clones appear in the TCRdb table, and some are missing; sequencing was by immunoSEQ multiplex PCR. The sample gives approximately 200,000 clones, around 79% of which show up once; around 11% is in the top ten. Input material: peripheral blood. The receptors were gathered from a woman in her 50s with acute or convalescent COVID-19.

The gene calls are TRBV12-5 and TRBJ1-2; 7 positions agree with TRBD1. With 6 bases clipped from V and 4 bases from J, the junction kept 14 bases outside the gene matches. The germline gives CDR1 LGHNT, CDR2 FRNRAP. The CDR3 is 16 residues long. DNA of the CDR3: TGTGCTAGTGGAACTAGTAACGGACAGGCCGTCTATGGCTACACCTTC. Translating gives CASGTSNGQAVYGYTF.

This rearrangement joins TRBV27 to TRBJ1-2; TRBD1 matches at 8 bases. J lost 4 bases, V lost 5 bases, and 3 bases had no gene match. Germline values: CDR1 MNHEY, CDR2 SMNVEV (reference sequence). This CDR3 comprises 13 residues. The CDR3 region has the DNA TGTGCCAGCAGTCCAGGGGGCGGCTATGGCTACACCTTC. This translates into CASSPGGGYGYTF.

The chain carries TRBV19 and TRBJ1-5; 8 bases align to TRBD1. The germline CDR1 and CDR2 sequences are LNHDA and SQIVND (reference sequence). Germline trimming cut 4 bases from V and 11 bases from J; bases unmatched to any gene: 13. The CDR3 is 15 amino acids. CDR3 sequence (DNA): TGTGCCAGTAGTACCAGAACAGGGGGACTAGCAGCCCAGCATTTT. Its translation: CASSTRTGGLAAQHF.

The V call is TRBV30, the J call TRBJ1-5, with 12 bases that match TRBD1. The V and J ends lost 5 bases and 6 bases, in that order; junction bases with no gene match: 8. Per the germline V gene, CDR1 is GTSNPN and CDR2 is SVGIG (reference sequence). This CDR3 is 15 amino acids long. The CDR3 region is CAWGRDRGQRQPQHF. CDR3 bases: TGTGCCTGGGGCAGGGACAGGGGGCAACGTCAGCCCCAGCATTTT.

The chain carries TRBV5-1 and TRBJ1-1; 8 nucleotides agree with TRBD1. V was pared by 2 bases and J by 1 base, with 7 bases of the junction left unmatched. This CDR3 contains 16 residues. CDR1 is SGHRS, CDR2 YFSETQ, per germline. The CDR3 loop is CASSLSRGQGNTEAFF. CDR3 bases: TGCGCCAGCAGCTTATCCAGGGGGCAAGGGAACACTGAAGCTTTCTTT.

The J gene is TRBJ1-6, the V gene TRBV27, with no clear D. The germline CDR1 and CDR2 sequences are MNHEY and SMNVEV (reference sequence). V shed 3 bases and J shed 0 bases, with 9 bases lying between them. The CDR3 has 16 amino acids. The CDR3 spells CASSLTKSSYNSPLHF. CDR3 nucleotide sequence: TGTGCCAGCAGTTTGACAAAGAGCTCCTATAATTCACCCCTCCACTTT.

The V gene is TRBV7-2, the J gene TRBJ1-4; the match to TRBD1 covers 7 bases. This CDR3 contains 17 residues. The junction had 12 bases not matched to a gene; V was cut back by 5 bases and J by 3 bases. Germline values: CDR1 SGHTA, CDR2 FQGNSA. The CDR3 sequence: CASSAPTGPKANEKLFF. For the CDR3, the DNA is TGTGCCAGCAGCGCCCCGACAGGGCCGAAAGCTAATGAAAAACTGTTTTTT. The full variable domain, rest sourced from reference TRBV7-2 and TRBJ1-4, is GAGVSQSPSNKVTEKGKDVELRCDPISGHTALYWYRQSLGQGLEFLIYFQGNSAPDKSGLPSDRFSAERTGGSVSTLTIQRTQQEDSAVYLCASSAPTGPKANEKLFFGSGTQLSVL.